This TCR beta chain was captured by sequencing in a study of cytomegalovirus exposure and HLA in healthy donors. Points from the study as a whole: Through in vitro validation, a few CMV-associated chains were shown to be specific for CMV antigens. Despite most TCR sequences being rare, some public TCRs occurred in many donors.

The germline gives CDR1 SNHLY, CDR2 FYNNEI. The CDR3 is 11 residues long. Trimming took 7 bases from V and 11 from J, leaving 11 bases between them. Primers included in the PCR were 60 Vbeta and 13 Jbeta primers. This table comes from immunoSEQ multiplex PCR, and its TCRdb copy is limited to in-frame clones, with some not included. The sample has fewer than 150,000 clones; roughly 73% are singletons. Healthy individuals who donated bone marrow served as the donors. Recording of this donor's CMV serostatus was not done. About this clone: Its antigen is unidentified.

What was sequenced was PBMCs. The chain has TRBV2 and TRBJ1-4; D gene unclear. The TCR comes from a human donor in good health. CDR3 in DNA: TGTGCCAGCATGTGGGCCCGGAAACTGTTTTTT. Translation gives CASMWARKLFF.